This T cell receptor (beta chain) was captured in a study of shared clonotypes between healthy human individuals. Details on this clone: Its antigen is not known.

CD45RO-negative, CCR7-selected cells formed the naive CD8 fraction, which excluded terminally differentiated effector memory CD45RA+ cells. Germline assignment: CDR1 MGHRA and CDR2 YSYEKL. V trimming: 3 bases; J trimming: 3 bases; junction bases outside the gene matches: 5. The CDR3 is made up of 15 amino acids. The study's findings and limits: Clonotype sharing across donors was expected to vary with sequencing depth. Limitation of the genetic and exposure-history diversity represented came from the few donors. Some clonotypes were shared by all four sorted-subset donors, while others were not shared. The non-shared ones had lower generation probabilities than the shared ones.

Sequencing used immunoSEQ multiplex PCR; TCRdb keeps in-frame clones, though not all of them. The table includes approximately 2,000,000 clones, about 93% detected once. J is TRBJ2-7 and V is TRBV4-1; the match to TRBD2 covers 10 bases. The sample comprised naive CD8+ T cells from PBMCs. The TCR was taken from a man aged 18 to 35 in good health. Some clones in this sample may be carry-over from other donors' samples. CDR3 DNA: TGCGCCAGCAGCCAGCTAGCGGGAGACCTCTACGAGCAGTACTTC. Protein product: CASSQLAGDLYEQYF.